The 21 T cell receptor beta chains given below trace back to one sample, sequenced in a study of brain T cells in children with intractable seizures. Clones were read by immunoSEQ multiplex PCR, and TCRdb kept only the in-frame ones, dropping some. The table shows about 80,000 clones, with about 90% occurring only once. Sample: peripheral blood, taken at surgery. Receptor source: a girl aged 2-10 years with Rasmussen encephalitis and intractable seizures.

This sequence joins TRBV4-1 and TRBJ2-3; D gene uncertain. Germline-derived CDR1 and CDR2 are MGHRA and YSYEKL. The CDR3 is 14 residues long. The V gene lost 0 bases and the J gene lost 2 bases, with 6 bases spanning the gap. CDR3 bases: TGCGCCAGCAGCCAAGAGGCGGTCACAGATACGCAGTATTTT. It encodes CASSQEAVTDTQYF.

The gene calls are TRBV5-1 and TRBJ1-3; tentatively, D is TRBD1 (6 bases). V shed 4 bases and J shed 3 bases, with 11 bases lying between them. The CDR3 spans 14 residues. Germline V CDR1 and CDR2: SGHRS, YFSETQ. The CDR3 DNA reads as TGCGCCAGCAGCAAGGACAGAATTGGAAACACCATATATTTT. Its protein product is CASSKDRIGNTIYF.

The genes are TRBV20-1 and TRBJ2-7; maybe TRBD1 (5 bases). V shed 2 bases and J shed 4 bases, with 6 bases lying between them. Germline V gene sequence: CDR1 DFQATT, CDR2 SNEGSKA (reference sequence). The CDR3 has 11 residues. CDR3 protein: CSARYRYEQYF. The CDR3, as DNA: TGCAGTGCTAGATACAGGTACGAGCAGTACTTC.

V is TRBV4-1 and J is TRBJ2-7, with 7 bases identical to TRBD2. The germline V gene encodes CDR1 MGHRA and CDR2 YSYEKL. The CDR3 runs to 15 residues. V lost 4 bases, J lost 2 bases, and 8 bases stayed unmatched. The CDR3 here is CASSPGGAEPYEQYF. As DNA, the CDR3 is TGCGCCAGCAGCCCGGGGGGTGCGGAACCCTACGAGCAGTACTTC.

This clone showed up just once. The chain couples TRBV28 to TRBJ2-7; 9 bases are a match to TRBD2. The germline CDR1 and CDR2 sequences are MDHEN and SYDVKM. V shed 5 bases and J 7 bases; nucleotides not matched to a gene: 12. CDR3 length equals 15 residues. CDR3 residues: CASSPSGGFIVEQYF. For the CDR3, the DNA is TGTGCCAGCAGTCCCAGCGGGGGGTTCATAGTGGAGCAGTACTTC.

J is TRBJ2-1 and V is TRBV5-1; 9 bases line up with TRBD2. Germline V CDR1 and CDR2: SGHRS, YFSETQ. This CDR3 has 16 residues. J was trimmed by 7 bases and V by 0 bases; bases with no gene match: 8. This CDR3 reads CASSLGSGRILNEQFF. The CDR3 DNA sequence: TGCGCCAGCAGCTTGGGTAGCGGGAGAATACTGAATGAGCAGTTCTTC.

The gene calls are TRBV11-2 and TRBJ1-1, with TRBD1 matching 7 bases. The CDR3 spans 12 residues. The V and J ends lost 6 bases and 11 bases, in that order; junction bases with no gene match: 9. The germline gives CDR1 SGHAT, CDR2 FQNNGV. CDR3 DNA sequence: TGTGCCAGCAGTCCCTTTAAGGGGGCCGCTTTCTTT. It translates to CASSPFKGAAFF.

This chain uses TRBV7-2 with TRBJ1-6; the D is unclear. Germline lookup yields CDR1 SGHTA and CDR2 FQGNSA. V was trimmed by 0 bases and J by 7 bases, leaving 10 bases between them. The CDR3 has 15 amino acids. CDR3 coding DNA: TGTGCCAGCAGCTTAGCGCCAAAGGCGAATTCACCCCTCCACTTT. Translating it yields CASSLAPKANSPLHF.

CDR3 sequence reads: CASSAPQRGLNSPLHF. As DNA, the CDR3 is TGTGCCAGCAGTGCGCCCCAGCGGGGTTTGAATTCACCCCTCCACTTT. The chain combines TRBV6-1 with TRBJ1-6; the D is unclear. Germline-derived CDR1 and CDR2 are MNHNS and SASEGT. This CDR3 is built from 16 residues. Trimming left V 4 bases short and J 7 bases short, with 17 bases between.

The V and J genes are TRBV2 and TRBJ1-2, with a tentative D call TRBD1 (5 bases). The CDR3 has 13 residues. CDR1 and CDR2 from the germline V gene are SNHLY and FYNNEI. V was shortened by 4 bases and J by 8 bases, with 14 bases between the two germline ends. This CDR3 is CASSALSGRGYTF. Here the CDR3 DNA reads TGTGCCAGCAGTGCCCTTTCAGGGCGGGGCTACACCTTC. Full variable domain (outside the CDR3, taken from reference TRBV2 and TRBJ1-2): EPEVTQTPSHQVTQMGQEVILRCVPISNHLYFYWYRQILGQKVEFLVSFYNNEISEKSEIFDDQFSVERPDGSNFTLKIRSTKLEDSAMYFCASSALSGRGYTFGSGTRLTVV.

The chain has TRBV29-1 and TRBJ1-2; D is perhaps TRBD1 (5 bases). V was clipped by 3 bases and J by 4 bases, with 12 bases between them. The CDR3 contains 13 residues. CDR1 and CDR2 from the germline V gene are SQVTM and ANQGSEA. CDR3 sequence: CSVELGDAYGYTF. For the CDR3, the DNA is TGCAGCGTTGAGTTGGGGGACGCCTATGGCTACACCTTC.

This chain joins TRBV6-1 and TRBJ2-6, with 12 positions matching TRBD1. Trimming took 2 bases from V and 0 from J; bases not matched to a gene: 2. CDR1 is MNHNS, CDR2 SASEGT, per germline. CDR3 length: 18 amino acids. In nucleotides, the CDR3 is TGTGCCAGCAGTGAAAAGGGACAGGGGGCCTCTGGGGCCAACGTCCTGACTTTC. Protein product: CASSEKGQGASGANVLTF.

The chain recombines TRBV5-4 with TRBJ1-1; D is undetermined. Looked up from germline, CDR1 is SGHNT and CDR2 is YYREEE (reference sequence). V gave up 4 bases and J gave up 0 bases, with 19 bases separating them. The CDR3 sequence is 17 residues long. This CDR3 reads CASSPEVGVRMNTEAFF. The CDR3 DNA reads TGTGCCAGCAGCCCCGAGGTCGGAGTTCGCATGAACACTGAAGCTTTCTTT.

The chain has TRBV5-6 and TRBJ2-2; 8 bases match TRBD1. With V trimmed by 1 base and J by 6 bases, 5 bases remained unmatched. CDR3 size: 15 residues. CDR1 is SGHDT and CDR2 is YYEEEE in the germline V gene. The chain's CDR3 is CASSLWGQEAGELFF. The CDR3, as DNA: TGTGCCAGCAGCTTGTGGGGACAGGAGGCCGGGGAGCTGTTTTTT.

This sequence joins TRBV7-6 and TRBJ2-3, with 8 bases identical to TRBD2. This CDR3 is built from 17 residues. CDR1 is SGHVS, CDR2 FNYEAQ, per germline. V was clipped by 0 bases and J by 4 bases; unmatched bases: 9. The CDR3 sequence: CASSLAASGGVSDTQYF. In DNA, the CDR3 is TGTGCCAGCAGCTTAGCAGCGAGCGGGGGTGTGTCAGATACGCAGTATTTT.

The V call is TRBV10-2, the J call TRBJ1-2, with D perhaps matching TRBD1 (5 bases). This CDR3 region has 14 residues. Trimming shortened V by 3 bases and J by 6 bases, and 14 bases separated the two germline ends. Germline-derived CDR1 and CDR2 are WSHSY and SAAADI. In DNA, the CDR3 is TGCGCCAGCAGTGACAGGGCAGGGTTGGATGGCTACACCTTC. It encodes CASSDRAGLDGYTF.

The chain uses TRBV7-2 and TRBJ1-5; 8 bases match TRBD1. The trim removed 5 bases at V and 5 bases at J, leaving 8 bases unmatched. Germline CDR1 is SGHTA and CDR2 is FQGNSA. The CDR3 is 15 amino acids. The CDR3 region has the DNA TGTGCCAGCAGCCCGCAGGGGGCGACCTATCAGCCCCAGCATTTT. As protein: CASSPQGATYQPQHF.

The CDR3 DNA reads as TGCGCCAGCAGCTTGGAGTCGGCCTACGAGCAGTACTTC. This gives the protein CASSLESAYEQYF. The chain combines TRBV5-1 with TRBJ2-7, with D hard to call. V lost 0 bases and J lost 2, with 6 bases in between. Germline CDR1 SGHRS, CDR2 YFSETQ. The CDR3 sequence is 13 residues long.

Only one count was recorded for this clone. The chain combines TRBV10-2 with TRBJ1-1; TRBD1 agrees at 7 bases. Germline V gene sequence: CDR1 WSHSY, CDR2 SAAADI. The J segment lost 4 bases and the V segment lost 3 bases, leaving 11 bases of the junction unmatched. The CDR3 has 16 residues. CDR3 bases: TGCGCCAGCAGTGATCCCCTCAGGGGGAAGGGCACTGAAGCTTTCTTT. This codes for CASSDPLRGKGTEAFF.

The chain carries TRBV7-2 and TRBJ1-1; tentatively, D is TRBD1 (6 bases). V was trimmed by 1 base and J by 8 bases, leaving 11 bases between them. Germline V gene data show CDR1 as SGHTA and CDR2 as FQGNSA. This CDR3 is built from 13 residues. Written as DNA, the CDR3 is TGTGCCAGCAGCTTAGTAGACGGACAGGAAGCTTTCTTT. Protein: CASSLVDGQEAFF.

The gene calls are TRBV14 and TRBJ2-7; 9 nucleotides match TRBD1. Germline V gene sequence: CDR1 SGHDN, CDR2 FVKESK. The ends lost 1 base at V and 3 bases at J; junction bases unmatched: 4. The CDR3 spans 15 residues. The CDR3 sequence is CASSQVSTGGYEQYF. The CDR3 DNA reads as TGTGCCAGCAGCCAAGTGTCGACAGGGGGCTACGAGCAGTACTTC.